Given below is one T cell receptor (beta chain) in context. Its antigen target is currently unknown. Per-base qualities were not stored, and no clone one base away is much larger. These data are taken from a study of tumor-infiltrating lymphocytes in localized non-small cell lung cancer (dated by TCRdb to the early 2020s). With respect to the entire study: Patients whose samples were collected after neoadjuvant chemotherapy, as well as both smokers and never-smokers and several histologies, were included in the cohort. Each patient provided resected tumor tissue plus uninvolved lung tissue from the same patient, with the uninvolved lung tissue described as non-adjacent to the tumor. Flow cytometry, multiplex immunofluorescence, RNA-seq, exome sequencing and proteomics were applied to the same patients as TCR sequencing, which was one of several integrated assays. The overall ICON cohort comprised over 140 surgical patients with localized non-small cell lung cancer whose tumors were resected. A total of 45 to 65 patients were included in the paired tumor versus uninvolved lung comparison of immunoSEQ T-cell fraction.

The investigation overall reported the following: TCR-derived T-cell fraction did not differ between the flow cytometry-defined immunotypes IM1 (good prognosis) and IM2 (poor prognosis). Because different assays used different pieces of the same tissue, technical variation could not be distinguished from intratumor heterogeneity. Assay coverage differed among patients according to how much tissue was available, so only a subset of the cohort had TCR sequencing. Higher T cell infiltration in tumors than in uninvolved lung tissue was supported by TCRbeta sequencing, consistent with immunofluorescence CD3 counts.

V lost 3 bases and J lost 4 bases; the stretch between them is 15 bases long. Spanning cysteine to phenylalanine, the CDR3 consists of 16 amino acids. Here the CDR3 DNA is all that survives: 48 bases in frame from base 1. The CDR1 and CDR2 encoded by the germline V gene (reference sequence) are LNHDA and SQIVND. ICON enrollment began in 2016, and the last patient was enrolled in 2018. Fresh tumor and matched uninvolved tissue for in-depth immune analyses, including TCR sequencing, were collected from a subcohort of around 76 patients. DNA isolated from bulk tissue, without cell sorting, was used for TCR sequencing. The T-cell fraction in tumor and uninvolved lung tissue was obtained from TCR sequencing using the immunoSEQ assay. Under the source paper's analysis protocol: For survival analysis, patients were split into high (upper tertile) and low (lower two tertiles) T-cell fraction groups and compared by log-rank test. A signed-rank test was used to test paired tumor versus uninvolved lung differences in T-cell fraction. The source is immuneACCESS, and TCRdb retained only in-frame sequences with V and J called. Part of the clones is not carried over; for the studies checked, unresolved V genes explain less than half of this, and the remainder is unexplained. V, J and clone size were drawn from that table, and D and trimming were deduced from the DNA. For this sample there are about 4,800 clones; about 96% appear just once. The biggest ten clones account for around 3% of the sample.

Sequencing was performed on uninvolved lung tissue not adjacent to the tumor. The TCR sequence derives from a human donor with non-small cell lung cancer. Recombination joined TRBV19 with TRBJ2-2; the D element might be TRBD1 or TRBD2, as each aligns at 6 bases. The CDR3 protein: CASSIDWGAGTGELFF. The DNA sequence is as follows: TGTGCCAGTAGTATTGACTGGGGGGCCGGCACCGGGGAGCTGTTTTTT.